The 26 T cell receptor beta chains presented below share a single source sample, sequenced in a study of blood T cells in healthy people across ages (dated by TCRdb to about 2015). The receptor library was made with 5' RACE. The data were produced on an Illumina HiSeq 2500. The second PCR ran for roughly 6 to 11 cycles and used a J-beta primer mix along with a sample-barcoded 5' primer. TCRdb applied fastp at Q25 and MiXCR to the public reads, then kept only in-frame beta chains. Merged by CDR3 protein, the rows form single entries marked with the most common genes and DNA. This sample lists roughly 1 million distinct CDR3 sequences; 20% to 25% were detected once. The top ten constitute around 0.75% of the sample. These data also featured in a second study, about T cells of mothers and their children.

Sequenced material: blood. The receptors were sampled from a girl aged 2 to 10 in good health.

This clonotype was recorded a few times. The chain is built from TRBV29-1 and TRBJ2-5; the D gene could be TRBD1 or TRBD2 (5 bases each). The CDR3 is 13 residues long. Looked up from germline, CDR1 is SQVTM and CDR2 is ANQGSEA. Trimming stripped 4 bases from V and 4 bases from J, with 13 bases between. The CDR3 region has the DNA TGCAGCGTTGTAGGGAGTCAGGGAGAGACCCAGTACTTC. Encoded protein: CSVVGSQGETQYF.

The chain recombines TRBV25-1 with TRBJ1-2; D remains unclear. In germline, CDR1 is MGHDK, CDR2 SYGVNS. Trimming shortened V by 4 bases and J by 4 bases, and 10 bases separated the two germline ends. The CDR3 covers 13 residues. The CDR3 coding sequence is TGTGCCAGCAGTGGCGGCAGGTTCTATGGCTACACCTTC. It specifies CASSGGRFYGYTF.

This clonotype has only a few counts. This chain uses TRBV3-1 with TRBJ2-3; TRBD2 matches 14 bases. This CDR3 has 16 residues. The V and J ends lost 4 bases and 7 bases, in that order; junction bases with no gene match: 7. Germline V CDR1 and CDR2: LGHDT, YNNKEL (reference sequence). As DNA, the CDR3 is TGTGCCAGCAGCCTCGGACTAGCGGGGGGTCCGAATACGCAGTATTTT. Its protein is CASSLGLAGGPNTQYF.

The J gene is TRBJ1-4, the V gene TRBV15; D is uncertain. CDR3 length equals 13 residues. The germline gives CDR1 LNHNV, CDR2 YYDKDF (reference sequence). V was cut by 9 bases and J by 3 bases, with 11 bases left in between. The CDR3 DNA sequence: TGTGCCACTCTCGCGCGTGCTAATGAAAAACTGTTTTTT. It is translated as CATLARANEKLFF.

V is TRBV10-3 and J is TRBJ2-7, with D possibly being TRBD1 or TRBD2 (5 bases each). Trimming cost V 8 bases and J 5 bases, with 16 bases left between them. CDR1 is ENHRY and CDR2 is SYGVKD in the germline V gene. The CDR3 consists of 13 residues. The CDR3: CAILQAGRDEQYF. The CDR3 region has the DNA TGTGCCATCCTCCAGGCAGGGCGGGACGAGCAGTACTTC.

This clonotype was seen a few times. V gene TRBV2 combines with J gene TRBJ2-5; 8 bases are a match to TRBD2. CDR3 length: 15 residues. Trimming at V came to 6 bases and at J to 3 bases, leaving 9 bases not matched to a gene. Germline assignment: CDR1 SNHLY and CDR2 FYNNEI. CDR3: CASSKTGTREETQYF. In DNA, the CDR3 is TGTGCCAGCAGCAAAACCGGGACTAGAGAAGAGACCCAGTACTTC.

The chain has TRBV7-6 and TRBJ2-2, with 8 bases matching TRBD1. The V gene end was trimmed by 4 bases and the J gene end by 6 bases; junction bases not matched to a gene: 7. The CDR3 is 15 residues long. Germline V CDR1 and CDR2: SGHVS, FNYEAQ. The CDR3 sequence: CASSSTGGLAGELFF. DNA of the CDR3: TGTGCCAGCAGCTCAACAGGGGGTCTGGCCGGGGAGCTGTTTTTT.

The V and J genes are TRBV6-2 or TRBV6-3 and TRBJ2-3; a weak D match, TRBD1 (5 bases). The CDR3 is 14 amino acids. Trimming took off 4 bases at V and 4 bases at J, with 12 bases between the two ends. Germline V gives CDR1 MNHEY, CDR2 SVGEGT. The CDR3 protein is CASSLRQTSDTQYF. The CDR3 DNA reads as TGTGCCAGCAGTTTACGACAGACCTCAGATACGCAGTATTTT.

The chain uses TRBV10-3 and TRBJ2-2, with 8 bases lining up with TRBD2. Germline V gene data show CDR1 as ENHRY and CDR2 as SYGVKD. The CDR3 runs 18 residues. V was pared by 4 bases and J by 0 bases, with 10 bases of the junction left unmatched. In DNA form, the CDR3 reads TGTGCCATCAGTGGGCTCCTAGCGGGTGTATCGAACACCGGGGAGCTGTTTTTT. It encodes CAISGLLAGVSNTGELFF.

The chain joins TRBV7-2 to TRBJ1-2; the match to TRBD1 covers 7 bases. This CDR3 region has 13 residues. From germline, CDR1 is SGHTA and CDR2 FQGNSA. J was trimmed by 8 bases and V by 3 bases; bases with no gene match: 6. The CDR3 region is CASSLKQGKGYTF. Written as DNA, the CDR3 is TGTGCCAGCAGCTTGAAACAGGGGAAAGGCTACACCTTC.

The chain is built from TRBV29-1 and TRBJ2-3; no reliable D call. The CDR3 sequence is 13 residues long. Deletions cut 5 bases from V and 2 bases from J, with 11 bases between. Germline V gene sequence: CDR1 SQVTM, CDR2 ANQGSEA. The CDR3 spells CSVKSVLTDTQYF. The CDR3 DNA reads TGCAGCGTTAAATCGGTACTCACAGATACGCAGTATTTT.

This clonotype was detected a few times. The chain carries TRBV20-1 and TRBJ2-5; the D gene is possibly TRBD1 (6 bases). With 4 bases removed from V and 7 bases from J, the gap between germline ends came to 34 bases. Germline CDR1 DFQATT, CDR2 SNEGSKA (reference sequence). The CDR3 contains 19 residues. The chain's CDR3 is CSATRTQTGPKDWVGTQYF. The DNA for the CDR3 is TGCAGTGCTACCCGAACCCAGACAGGCCCGAAAGATTGGGTTGGGACCCAGTACTTC.

The gene calls are TRBV5-1 and TRBJ2-3, with D uncertain. The V and J ends lost 0 bases and 4 bases respectively, with 12 bases between them. This CDR3 contains 15 residues. The germline V gene has CDR1 SGHRS and CDR2 YFSETQ. The CDR3 loop reads CASSLDRRVSDTQYF. The DNA of the CDR3 is TGCGCCAGCAGCTTGGACCGGCGAGTTTCAGATACGCAGTATTTT.

This clonotype was seen at least ten times. The genes are TRBV7-8 and TRBJ2-1; TRBD1 matches at 9 bases. CDR3 size: 15 residues. The V gene end was trimmed by 5 bases and the J gene end by 3 bases; junction bases not matched to a gene: 5. Germline CDR1 SGHVS, CDR2 FQNEAQ. This CDR3 is CASSPPGQGYNEQFF. In nucleotides, the CDR3 is TGTGCCAGCAGCCCCCCGGGACAGGGCTACAATGAGCAGTTCTTC.

V and J are TRBV29-1 and TRBJ1-2, with 7 nucleotides matching TRBD1. The germline V gene encodes CDR1 SQVTM and CDR2 ANQGSEA. This CDR3 contains 11 residues. With V trimmed by 7 bases and J by 8 bases, 7 bases remained unmatched. This chain's CDR3 is CSATGAWGYTF. The CDR3 DNA reads as TGCAGCGCAACAGGGGCATGGGGCTACACCTTC. The variable domain in full, with the rest retrieved from reference TRBV29-1 and TRBJ1-2, is SAVISQKPSRDICQRGTSLTIQCQVDSQVTMMFWYRQQPGQSLTLIATANQGSEATYESGFVIDKFPISRPNLTFSTLTVSNMSPEDSSIYLCSATGAWGYTFGSGTRLTVV.

The genes are TRBV29-1 and TRBJ1-1; a possible D gene is TRBD1 (5 bases). With 3 bases removed from V and 8 bases from J, the gap between germline ends came to 13 bases. Per the germline V gene, CDR1 is SQVTM and CDR2 is ANQGSEA. This CDR3 is 12 amino acids long. In DNA, the CDR3 is TGCAGCGTTGATGCGGGGCGAACCGAAGCTTTCTTT. Amino acid sequence: CSVDAGRTEAFF.

This clonotype appeared a few times. The chain links TRBV4-2 to TRBJ2-7, with D unresolved. Trimming stripped 2 bases from V and 3 bases from J, with 11 bases between. Germline V gene sequence: CDR1 LGHNA, CDR2 YNFKEQ. This CDR3 has 14 residues. The CDR3, as DNA: TGTGCCAGCAGCCAAAGGGTAGGGCGCTACGAGCAGTACTTC. Translating gives CASSQRVGRYEQYF.

This clonotype was detected only a few times. This chain uses TRBV12-3 or TRBV12-4 with TRBJ1-2, with D hard to call. The V and J ends lost 3 bases and 3 bases respectively, with 5 bases between them. The CDR3 contains 12 residues. The CDR3 DNA reads TGTGCCAGCAGTTTGGGGTACTATGGCTACACCTTC. It codes for CASSLGYYGYTF.

This chain connects TRBV11-1 to TRBJ2-5; 8 nucleotides match TRBD1. The J call may not be correct, given that the DNA end is closer to TRBJ2-7. The germline gives CDR1 SGHAT, CDR2 FQDESV (reference sequence). There are 13 residues in the CDR3. The CDR3 DNA sequence: TGTGCCAGCAGCACGACAGGGGCCTACGAGCAGTACTTC. This codes for CASSTTGAYEQYF.

This sequence joins TRBV5-1 and TRBJ1-2; 8 bases are a match to TRBD1. There are 14 residues in the CDR3. In germline, CDR1 is SGHRS, CDR2 YFSETQ. Unmatched junction bases numbered 9, after V lost 5 bases and J lost 6 bases. CDR3 sequence: CASSHGQGNDGYTF. The DNA for the CDR3 is TGCGCCAGCAGTCACGGACAGGGCAACGATGGCTACACCTTC.

The chain links TRBV29-1 to TRBJ1-1; D is unresolved. V lost 4 bases to trimming and J lost 6 bases, with 12 bases between them. Germline assignment: CDR1 SQVTM and CDR2 ANQGSEA. There are 12 residues in the CDR3. The CDR3: CSVGREKAEAFF. DNA of the CDR3: TGCAGCGTTGGTAGGGAGAAGGCTGAAGCTTTCTTT.

In the case of this clonotype: The conserved closing phenylalanine or tryptophan is absent in this CDR3, likely reflecting a read error. The chain links TRBV6-2 or TRBV6-3 to TRBJ2-7; D possibly corresponds to TRBD1 (6 bases). CDR3 length: 13 amino acids. Germline V gives CDR1 MNHEY, CDR2 SVGEGT. Trimming left V 5 bases short and J 4 bases short, with 12 bases between. This chain's CDR3 is CASSRQGYYEQYL. As DNA, the CDR3 is TGTGCCAGCAGTCGCCAGGGGTATTACGAGCAGTACCTC.

This clonotype was found once. V and J are TRBV28 and TRBJ2-5; D is perhaps TRBD1 (5 bases). This CDR3 is built from 19 residues. Germline V CDR1 and CDR2: MDHEN, SYDVKM. The V end lost 3 bases, the J end lost 0 bases, and 23 bases lay between the germline ends. The CDR3 here is CASSFLPGAAGNDQETQYF. CDR3 DNA sequence: TGTGCCAGCAGTTTCTTACCCGGTGCGGCAGGGAACGACCAAGAGACCCAGTACTTC.

This chain connects TRBV10-3 to TRBJ1-1; tentatively, D is TRBD1 (5 bases). There are 13 residues in the CDR3. The germline gives CDR1 ENHRY, CDR2 SYGVKD. Trimming stripped 9 bases from V and 3 bases from J, with 14 bases between. The CDR3 protein is CAMGSTGDTEAFF. CDR3 nucleotides: TGTGCCATGGGGAGTACGGGGGACACTGAAGCTTTCTTT.

V and J are TRBV24-1 and TRBJ2-3, with D hard to call. Trimming shortened V by 2 bases and J by 4 bases, and 6 bases separated the two germline ends. Germline-derived CDR1 and CDR2 are KGHDR and SFDVKD. The CDR3 covers 13 residues. DNA of the CDR3: TGTGCCACCAGTGATTCCCGGTCAGATACGCAGTATTTT. Its translation is CATSDSRSDTQYF.

This clonotype occurred a few times. The chain recombines TRBV20-1 with TRBJ1-6; TRBD1 agrees at 10 bases. CDR3 length: 13 amino acids. J gave up 7 bases and V 5 bases, and 2 bases lay outside the gene matches. The germline V gene encodes CDR1 DFQATT and CDR2 SNEGSKA (reference sequence). The CDR3 region is CSAGTGENSPLHF. DNA for the CDR3: TGCAGTGCTGGGACAGGGGAAAATTCACCCCTCCACTTT.